This is a list of T cell receptor beta chains from one sample in a study of shared clonotypes between healthy human individuals. Measured with immunoSEQ multiplex PCR; TCRdb has only the in-frame clones, and not every one. The sample holds under 1,100,000 clones, around 82% seen once. Specimen: memory CD4+ T cells from PBMCs. All receptors derive from a man aged 18 to 29 in good health. Some clones in this sample may be carry-over from other donors' samples. The CDR3 runs from the conserved cysteine through the conserved F or W. A D gene is named only where the DNA matches it firmly. Rows give clone size only sometimes, using once, few, many, or a class for an expanded clone.

D gene: NA; J gene: TRBJ1-1; V gene: TRBV14; clone size: NA; CDR3 DNA: TGTGCCAGCAGCCAGTGGGCGATGAACACTGAAGCTTTCTTT; CDR3 protein: CASSQWAMNTEAFF
D gene: NA; J gene: TRBJ1-3; V gene: TRBV5-1; clone size: NA; CDR3 DNA: TGCGCCAGCTGCCTGAGTGCGATTAGCTCTGGAAACACCATATATTTT; CDR3 protein: CASCLSAISSGNTIYF
D gene: NA; J gene: TRBJ2-7; V gene: TRBV2; clone size: NA; CDR3 DNA: TGTGCCAGCACCTTAGTCGGGGACGAGCAGTACTTC; CDR3 protein: CASTLVGDEQYF
D gene: NA; J gene: TRBJ1-5; V gene: TRBV27; clone size: NA; CDR3 DNA: TGTGCCAGCAGTCCCACGATTGCCTGGCAGCCCCAGCATTTT; CDR3 protein: CASSPTIAWQPQHF
D gene: TRBD1; J gene: TRBJ1-1; V gene: TRBV4-2; clone size: NA; CDR3 DNA: TGTGCCAGCAGCCAAGATAGATCATACAGGGGTGGGACTGAAGCTTTCTTT; CDR3 protein: CASSQDRSYRGGTEAFF
D gene: NA; J gene: TRBJ2-5; V gene: TRBV10-3; clone size: NA; CDR3 DNA: TGTGCCATCAGTGGGCAGCGAGAGACCCAGTACTTC; CDR3 protein: CAISGQRETQYF
D gene: TRBD2; J gene: TRBJ2-1; V gene: TRBV18; clone size: NA; CDR3 DNA: TGTGCCAGCTCACCACAAAACGGAGTAGCGGGAGCCAATGAGCAGTTCTTC; CDR3 protein: CASSPQNGVAGANEQFF
D gene: NA; J gene: TRBJ2-7; V gene: TRBV30; clone size: NA; CDR3 DNA: TGTGCCTGGAGGCCACCGGGACCTCTCTACGAGCAGTACTTC; CDR3 protein: CAWRPPGPLYEQYF
D gene: TRBD2; J gene: TRBJ2-7; V gene: TRBV29-1; clone size: NA; CDR3 DNA: TGCAGCGTTAACCTAGCGGGAGAAAGGAAGAGCTCCTACGAGCAGTACTTC; CDR3 protein: CSVNLAGERKSSYEQYF
D gene: NA; J gene: TRBJ1-1; V gene: TRBV20-1; clone size: NA; CDR3 DNA: TGCAGTGCTAGCGGCCCCAATGAAGCTTTCTTT; CDR3 protein: CSASGPNEAFF
D gene: TRBD2; J gene: TRBJ2-2; V gene: TRBV5-6; clone size: NA; CDR3 DNA: TGTGCCAGCAGCGCCTTAGCGGGGATAAACACCGGGGAGCTGTTTTTT; CDR3 protein: CASSALAGINTGELFF
D gene: TRBD1; J gene: TRBJ2-7; V gene: TRBV19; clone size: NA; CDR3 DNA: TGTGCCAGTAGTATAAAACAGGGGTTTTTCGAGCAGTACTTC; CDR3 protein: CASSIKQGFFEQYF
D gene: TRBD2; J gene: TRBJ2-7; V gene: TRBV15; clone size: NA; CDR3 DNA: TGTGCCACCAGCAGACTAGCGGGAGGCGAGCAGTACTTC; CDR3 protein: CATSRLAGGEQYF
D gene: NA; J gene: TRBJ2-7; V gene: TRBV5-4; clone size: NA; CDR3 DNA: TGTGCCAGCAGCCCCCCCCCGGGACATGGCTACGAGCAGTACTTC; CDR3 protein: CASSPPPGHGYEQYF
D gene: NA; J gene: TRBJ2-1; V gene: TRBV5-1; clone size: NA; CDR3 DNA: TGCGCCAGCAGAAAAGCTCCGGGTAGGGGCTCCTACAATGAGCAGTTCTTC; CDR3 protein: CASRKAPGRGSYNEQFF
D gene: NA; J gene: TRBJ1-6; V gene: TRBV7-9; clone size: NA; CDR3 DNA: TGTGCCAGCAGCTTAGCAAGGCAAGGTTATTCACCCCTCCACTTT; CDR3 protein: CASSLARQGYSPLHF
D gene: NA; J gene: TRBJ1-2; V gene: TRBV11-2; clone size: NA; CDR3 DNA: TGTGCCAGCAGCCCAGGGCTCGACTATGGCTACACCTTC; CDR3 protein: CASSPGLDYGYTF
D gene: TRBD1; J gene: TRBJ2-7; V gene: TRBV27; clone size: NA; CDR3 DNA: TGTGCCAGCAGCCCCCGGACAGGGGTGGGGGAGCAGTACTTC; CDR3 protein: CASSPRTGVGEQYF
D gene: NA; J gene: TRBJ2-3; V gene: TRBV29-1; clone size: NA; CDR3 DNA: TGCAGCGTTGAAGGCCAGGGCGCAGATACGCAGTATTTT; CDR3 protein: CSVEGQGADTQYF
D gene: TRBD1; J gene: TRBJ1-5; V gene: TRBV2; clone size: NA; CDR3 DNA: TGTGCCAGCAGTGTTAGACAGGGGGCGAGCAATCAGCCCCAGCATTTT; CDR3 protein: CASSVRQGASNQPQHF
D gene: NA; J gene: TRBJ1-4; V gene: TRBV2; clone size: NA; CDR3 DNA: TGTGCCAGCAGTGACAGGATGCCTAATGAAAAACTGTTTTTT; CDR3 protein: CASSDRMPNEKLFF
D gene: NA; J gene: TRBJ2-7; V gene: TRBV12-2; clone size: few; CDR3 DNA: TGTGCAAGTCGCTACCGCAGGGGGCCATACGAGCAGTACTTC; CDR3 protein: CASRYRRGPYEQYF
D gene: NA; J gene: TRBJ2-5; V gene: TRBV5-1; clone size: NA; CDR3 DNA: TGCGCCAGCAGCTTGCAGGGATCGGGAGAGACCCAGTACTTC; CDR3 protein: CASSLQGSGETQYF
D gene: NA; J gene: TRBJ1-4; V gene: TRBV5-6; clone size: NA; CDR3 DNA: TGTGCCAGCAGCTTGTTCGGGGGAGGCATCGGTGAAAAACTGTTTTTT; CDR3 protein: CASSLFGGGIGEKLFF
D gene: TRBD1; J gene: TRBJ2-1; V gene: TRBV18; clone size: once; CDR3 DNA: TGTGCCAGCTCACCCTCCCGGACAGGGATTTATGAGCAGTTCTTC; CDR3 protein: CASSPSRTGIYEQFF
D gene: NA; J gene: TRBJ1-1; V gene: TRBV2; clone size: NA; CDR3 DNA: TGTGCCAGCATAGAATACACTGAAGCTTTCTTT; CDR3 protein: CASIEYTEAFF
D gene: NA; J gene: TRBJ2-1; V gene: TRBV27; clone size: NA; CDR3 DNA: TGTGCCAGCAGCCACCCCCGGAGCTCCTACAATGAGCAGTTCTTC; CDR3 protein: CASSHPRSSYNEQFF
D gene: NA; J gene: TRBJ1-1; V gene: TRBV5-1; clone size: NA; CDR3 DNA: TGCGCCAGCAGCTTGAGGCAGGGCGACACTGAAGCTTTCTTT; CDR3 protein: CASSLRQGDTEAFF
D gene: NA; J gene: TRBJ1-1; V gene: TRBV28; clone size: NA; CDR3 DNA: TGTGCCAGCAGGTACGGGGGGGCTGAAGCTTTCTTT; CDR3 protein: CASRYGGAEAFF
D gene: NA; J gene: TRBJ1-5; V gene: TRBV6-4; clone size: NA; CDR3 DNA: TGTGCCGGGGTGCAGGGAAACAATCAGCCCCAGCATTTT; CDR3 protein: CAGVQGNNQPQHF